This TCR beta chain was identified in a study of blood T cell repertoires in COVID-19. Trimming removed 6 bases at V and 6 bases at J, with 7 bases between. The CDR3 is 12 residues long. Germline lookup yields CDR1 SGHNT and CDR2 YYREEE (reference sequence). Only in-frame clones appear in the TCRdb table, and some are missing; sequencing was by immunoSEQ multiplex PCR. Of some 80,000 clones in the sample, just under 80% were seen once. Seattle patients were enrolled while actively infected and followed longitudinally. The sample consisted of peripheral blood. The sequence was obtained from a man aged 60 to 75 with COVID-19, enrolled during active disease. The chain carries TRBV5-4 and TRBJ1-6, with D hard to call. The CDR3 DNA reads as TGTGCCAGCAAGGACTCTAATTCACCCCTCCACTTT. Amino acids: CASKDSNSPLHF.